This TCR beta chain emerged from a study of blood T cell repertoires in COVID-19. Study in general: The samples span acute and convalescent COVID-19 from the United States, Italy and Spain. Sources were T cells, B-cell-depleted T cells, or PBMCs; the material itself was cDNA or gDNA.

In the source study's methods: How many nucleated cells were present was estimated from reference gene primer amplification. The protocol was immunoSEQ multiplex PCR, while the TCRdb copy is restricted to in-frame clones and leaves out a portion. V and J calls and clone size follow that table, whereas D and trimming were derived from the DNA. The repertoire includes about 500,000 clones, about 88% of them detected once, and less than 9% sits in the top ten. The CDR3 is made up of 13 amino acids. CDR1 and CDR2 from the germline V gene are MNHEY and SMNVEV (reference sequence). Trimming removed 1 base from V and 4 bases from J, with 6 bases in between.

The V call is TRBV27, the J call TRBJ2-3; the D is unclear. The TCR sequence derives from a woman in her forties or fifties with COVID-19, enrolled during active disease. The sequencing input was peripheral blood. The CDR3 protein is CASSLFGSDTQYF. In nucleotides, the CDR3 is TGTGCCAGCAGTTTATTCGGTTCAGATACGCAGTATTTT.